This T cell receptor beta chain was recorded in a study of long-term antiretroviral therapy in people with HIV. It was version v3.0 of the immunoSEQ assay that was run at survey level. Assay: immunoSEQ multiplex PCR; the TCRdb copy retains only in-frame clones and omits some. Counted here are about 43,000 clones, approximately 89% occurring once; the ten biggest clones make up around 4.7%. The CDR3 runs 13 residues. CDR1 and CDR2 from the germline V gene are SGHDN and FVKESK. Trimming at V came to 5 bases and at J to 2 bases, leaving 0 bases not matched to a gene. The rearrangement links TRBV14 to TRBJ2-5; 9 bases fit TRBD1. The TCR comes from a woman aged 45-59 years with HIV. Source: unsorted PBMCs, taken 0.1 years before starting antiretroviral therapy. CDR3 sequence (DNA): TGTGCCAGCAGCGGGACAGGGCAAGAGACCCAGTACTTC. Its protein product is CASSGTGQETQYF.